These 15 T cell receptor beta chains were all obtained from the same sample, sequenced in a study of T-cell memory formation after mild COVID-19. TCRdb reprocessed the 5' RACE reads with MiXCR, giving one entry per CDR3 protein. The data hold fewer than 200,000 distinct CDR3 sequences, with 15% to 20% observed a single time. Sequencing was done on a sample of PBMCs or a T cell subset sorted from them (not recorded which). Receptor source: a man younger than 35 who had mild COVID-19 (a few samples of this study predate the infection). Cell type and time point are not known.

By its share, this clonotype is medium-sized. The J gene is TRBJ1-1, the V gene TRBV12-3 or TRBV12-4; D is unresolved. The ends were cut back, 6 bases at V and 4 bases at J, with 3 bases in the middle. The CDR3 covers 10 residues. CDR3 sequence reads: CASRGTEAFF. The CDR3 nucleotides are TGTGCCAGCAGGGGCACTGAAGCTTTCTTT.

V and J are TRBV20-1 and TRBJ2-7; D gene uncertain. The CDR3 runs 13 residues. Germline CDR1 and CDR2: DFQATT and SNEGSKA (reference sequence). V was shortened by 1 base and J by 3 bases, with 10 bases between the two germline ends. The CDR3 protein is CSARGNGVYEQYF. CDR3 nucleotide sequence: TGCAGTGCTAGAGGGAATGGAGTCTACGAGCAGTACTTC.

Only one count was recorded for this clonotype. The rearrangement uses TRBV20-1 and TRBJ1-2; no reliable D call. The CDR3 totals 13 residues. Trimming pared 3 bases from V and 8 bases from J, leaving 16 bases between. Germline V lookup: CDR1 DFQATT, CDR2 SNEGSKA (reference sequence). CDR3 nucleotide sequence: TGCAGTGCTAGCAGTGGGGTGACCAGGGGCTACACCTTC. Protein sequence: CSASSGVTRGYTF.

This clonotype was observed at least ten times. J is TRBJ2-7 and V is TRBV5-1; TRBD2 agrees at 7 bases. V dropped 0 bases and J dropped 3; count of bases not matched to a gene: 9. CDR3 length equals 16 residues. Germline CDR1 SGHRS, CDR2 YFSETQ. CDR3 residues: CASSLGPGGRLYEQYF. CDR3 DNA sequence: TGCGCCAGCAGCTTGGGACCGGGAGGCAGGCTCTACGAGCAGTACTTC.

V usage is TRBV28 and J usage is TRBJ2-3; D could derive from TRBD1 or TRBD2 (5 bases each). The CDR3 is 13 residues long. Germline V gene sequence: CDR1 MDHEN, CDR2 SYDVKM. The germline V and J ends were trimmed by 4 bases and 7 bases, with 12 bases remaining between them. In DNA form, the CDR3 reads TGTGCCAGCAGTTCAGGGACGGTACATACGCAGTATTTT. Its translation: CASSSGTVHTQYF.

This clonotype was counted between two and nine times. The chain's CDR3 is CASSGDLTSQETQYF. CDR3 bases: TGTGCCAGCTCAGGGGACCTGACGTCCCAAGAGACCCAGTACTTC. The chain links TRBV18 to TRBJ2-5; D tentatively fits TRBD1 or TRBD2 (5 bases each). In germline, CDR1 is KGHSH, CDR2 LQKENI. Trimming left V 5 bases short and J 1 base short, with 14 bases between. The CDR3 is made up of 15 amino acids.

The chain is built from TRBV4-3 and TRBJ2-5, with TRBD2 identical over 13 bases. The germline V gene encodes CDR1 LGHNA and CDR2 YSLEER. The CDR3 totals 17 residues. With 4 bases clipped from V and 3 bases from J, the junction kept 8 bases outside the gene matches. The CDR3 is CASSPLAGGFAEETQYF. The CDR3 region has the DNA TGCGCCAGCAGCCCACTAGCGGGGGGGTTTGCTGAAGAGACCCAGTACTTC.

This clonotype showed up just a few times. V and J are TRBV4-3 and TRBJ2-2; TRBD1 matches 10 bases. The CDR3 loop spans 16 amino acids. After removal of 7 bases from V and 0 bases from J, the junction contained 5 bases not matched to a gene. Germline CDR1 and CDR2: LGHNA and YSLEER. CDR3 sequence: CASKEGQGPNTGELFF. The CDR3 DNA reads as TGCGCCAGCAAGGAGGGACAGGGGCCGAACACCGGGGAGCTGTTTTTT.

The J gene is TRBJ2-1, the V gene TRBV6-2 or TRBV6-3; 9 bases match TRBD2. V trimming: 2 bases; J trimming: 4 bases; junction bases outside the gene matches: 6. The CDR3 spans 16 residues. Germline CDR1 and CDR2: MNHEY and SVGEGT. Here the CDR3 DNA reads TGTGCCAGCAGTTACCAGACTAGCGGACTTTACAATGAGCAGTTCTTC. Encoded protein: CASSYQTSGLYNEQFF.

This clonotype came up a few times. The gene calls are TRBV7-2 and TRBJ1-2; weak D call: TRBD1 (5 bases). This CDR3 contains 13 residues. Trimming stripped 5 bases from V and 7 bases from J, with 14 bases between. CDR1 and CDR2 from the germline V gene are SGHTA and FQGNSA. The CDR3 protein is CASSLWGTFGYTF. In nucleotides, the CDR3 is TGTGCCAGCAGCCTTTGGGGGACTTTTGGCTACACCTTC.

The chain combines TRBV20-1 with TRBJ1-5; D is possibly TRBD1 (5 bases). This CDR3 is built from 14 residues. V lost 6 bases and J 4 bases, leaving 16 bases between the germline ends. In germline, CDR1 is DFQATT, CDR2 SNEGSKA (reference sequence). The CDR3 sequence is CSARRGPTNQPQHF. The CDR3 nucleotides read TGCAGTGCCAGGCGGGGACCGACAAATCAGCCCCAGCATTTT.

This clonotype was counted only a few times. The rearrangement uses TRBV9 and TRBJ2-7; no definite D call. This CDR3 has 14 residues. Trimming took 4 bases from V and 2 from J, leaving 13 bases between them. From germline, CDR1 is SGDLS and CDR2 YYNGEE. This CDR3 is CASSPLSRAYEQYF. CDR3 nucleotides: TGTGCCAGCAGCCCCCTATCTAGAGCCTACGAGCAGTACTTC.

The rearrangement joins TRBV5-1 to TRBJ2-5; D possibly corresponds to TRBD2 (6 bases). The V end lost 5 bases, the J end lost 3 bases, and 14 bases lay between the germline ends. CDR1 SGHRS and CDR2 YFSETQ come from the germline V gene. The length of the CDR3 is 14 residues. In nucleotides, the CDR3 is TGCGCCAGCAGGTGGGGGACGGGAGAAGAGACCCAGTACTTC. Protein: CASRWGTGEETQYF. The full variable domain, its missing parts supplied by reference TRBV5-1 and TRBJ2-5, is KAGVTQTPRYLIKTRGQQVTLSCSPISGHRSVSWYQQTPGQGLQFLFEYFSETQRNKGNFPGRFSGRQFSNSRSEMNVSTLELGDSALYLCASRWGTGEETQYFGPGTRLLVL.

The chain joins TRBV7-2 to TRBJ1-2, with D maybe TRBD1 (6 bases). V was pared by 5 bases and J by 0 bases, with 13 bases between. The CDR3 length is 15 residues. Germline V gives CDR1 SGHTA, CDR2 FQGNSA. The CDR3 here is CASSPYRVTNYGYTF. The DNA for the CDR3 is TGTGCCAGCAGCCCTTACAGGGTCACTAACTATGGCTACACCTTC.

V is TRBV6-5 and J is TRBJ1-6; the match to TRBD1 covers 7 bases. CDR1 MNHEY and CDR2 SVGAGI come from the germline V gene. Trimming took 4 bases from V and 9 from J; bases not matched to a gene: 6. The CDR3 totals 14 residues. CDR3 sequence reads: CASSSGGRGSPLHF. CDR3 DNA: TGTGCCAGCAGTTCAGGGGGTAGAGGTTCACCCCTCCACTTT.